Listed below are T cell receptor beta chains from one sample, sequenced in a study of T cells in Graves' hyperthyroidism and ophthalmopathy. MiXCR was run by TCRdb on the multiplex PCR reads, yielding one entry per CDR3 protein. Of 130,000 or so distinct CDR3 sequences listed, more than 20% are singletons. Sequenced sample: blood. The receptor source for this set is a woman in her forties or fifties with Graves' hyperthyroidism that later progressed to Graves' ophthalmopathy. CDR3s include the opening cysteine and the closing phenylalanine or tryptophan. The D gene is left open where the match is weak. Clone size is given for some rows only: seen once, a few or many times, or a class if the clone is expanded.

V gene	D gene	clone size	J gene	CDR3 DNA	CDR3 protein
TRBV6-9	TRBD1	NA	TRBJ2-5	TGTGCCAGCAGTTACCCCCGGGACAGGGGGGGAGAGACCCAGTACTTC	CASSYPRDRGGETQYF
TRBV19	NA	few	TRBJ2-7	TGTGCCAGTAGTATTGAAGCGGCCTACGAGCAGTACTTC	CASSIEAAYEQYF
TRBV6-1	NA	many	TRBJ1-2	TGTGCCAGCAGGCTGACAAGTAACTATGGCTACACCTTC	CASRLTSNYGYTF
TRBV3-1	TRBD1	many	TRBJ2-3	TGTGCCAGCAGCCAACCTCGTACAGGGGGCACAGATACGCAGTATTTT	CASSQPRTGGTDTQYF
TRBV28	NA	NA	TRBJ2-7	TGTGCCAGCAGCTTAGAGCGGGACACCCTCCGCGAGCAGTACTTC	CASSLERDTLREQYF
TRBV28	TRBD2	many	TRBJ2-1	TGTGCCAGCAGCTCCCCGACGATAGCGGGAGCGCATGAGCAGTTCTTC	CASSSPTIAGAHEQFF
TRBV6-1	TRBD1	many	TRBJ1-4	TGTGCCAGCAGACGGTCCGCGACAGGGGCGAATGAAAAACTGTTTTTT	CASRRSATGANEKLFF
TRBV6-1	NA	NA	TRBJ1-5	TGTGCCAGCAGTGCCCCCAGGTTTAATCAGCCCCAGCATTTT	CASSAPRFNQPQHF
TRBV27	NA	many	TRBJ2-7	TGTGCCAGTATTAGGACGGGGACTTACGAGCAGTACTTC	CASIRTGTYEQYF
TRBV27	NA	many	TRBJ1-1	TGTGCCAGCACCGAGGGGGGGCACCACACTGAAGCTTTCTTT	CASTEGGHHTEAFF
TRBV7-2	NA	NA	TRBJ2-1	TGTGCCAGCAGCATACATTCGCAGTCCCCCCGTCTGTTCTTC	CASSIHSQSPRLFF
TRBV28	TRBD1	many	TRBJ1-5	TGTGCCAGCAGCCCCACAGGGGGCCTCGATCAGCCCCAGCATTTT	CASSPTGGLDQPQHF
TRBV6-1	NA	many	TRBJ2-5	TGTGCCAGCAGTGAAGGGGGCGGGCAAGGGGGGACCCAGTACTTC	CASSEGGGQGGTQYF
TRBV19	NA	NA	TRBJ1-5	TGTGCCAGTAGTGTAACAGCCATAGATCAGCCCCAGCATTTT	CASSVTAIDQPQHF
TRBV27	NA	NA	TRBJ2-7	TGTGCCAGCAGTTCCCTACTTGGCGGTAGCTCCTACGAGCAGTACTTC	CASSSLLGGSSYEQYF
TRBV9	TRBD2	NA	TRBJ2-3	TGTGCCAGCAGCGTAGGAGTTTGGGGGGGGAGCACAGATACGCAGTATTTT	CASSVGVWGGSTDTQYF
TRBV5-1	TRBD1	many	TRBJ2-1	TGCGCCAGCAGACGACAGGGGGGCGCCTACAATGAGCAGTTCTTC	CASRRQGGAYNEQFF
TRBV12-3/TRBV12-4	NA	many	TRBJ1-6	TGTGCCAGCAGTTACGCCGGGGGGGGTGGAAAGCATTCACCCCTCCACTTT	CASSYAGGGGKHSPLHF
TRBV20-1	TRBD1	many	TRBJ1-3	TGCAGTGCTCTCCCGACAGGGGGAAGGAACACCATATATTTT	CSALPTGGRNTIYF
TRBV19	TRBD1	NA	TRBJ1-2	TGTGCCAGTAGTATAGTCGGACAGGGGGCTCACTATGGCTACACCTTC	CASSIVGQGAHYGYTF